The 20 T cell receptor beta chains listed next were all sequenced from one sample in a study of T cell responses to AZD1222 COVID-19 vaccine. Data came from immunoSEQ multiplex PCR; TCRdb stores just in-frame clones and leaves some out. The sample has more than 95,000 clones, 85% to 90% seen once. The sample in question was peripheral blood, obtained on day 0 of MenACWY control vaccination. The receptors were gathered from an adult in good health.

This clone was counted a single time. The V and J genes are TRBV11-2 and TRBJ2-1; D might be TRBD2 (6 bases). V gave up 6 bases and J gave up 4 bases, with 13 bases separating them. The CDR3 length is 14 residues. Per the germline V gene, CDR1 is SGHAT and CDR2 is FQNNGV. CDR3 nucleotide sequence: TGTGCCAGCAGTTTAATGGGACTTTACAATGAGCAGTTCTTC. Protein: CASSLMGLYNEQFF.

The V and J genes are TRBV29-1 and TRBJ1-5; D is ambiguous. The CDR3 has 13 residues. V was pared by 6 bases and J by 0 bases, with 9 bases between. Germline assignment: CDR1 SQVTM and CDR2 ANQGSEA. In DNA, the CDR3 is TGCAGCGTACAGAATTATAGCAATCAGCCCCAGCATTTT. Encoded protein: CSVQNYSNQPQHF.

The CDR3 DNA is TGTGCCAGCCGTCAGACTGAAGCTTTCTTT. It specifies CASRQTEAFF. V and J are TRBV12-3 or TRBV12-4 and TRBJ1-1; the D is unclear. Trimming took off 8 bases at V and 5 bases at J, with 6 bases between the two ends. The CDR3 has 10 residues.

This chain uses TRBV10-3 with TRBJ1-1, with a possible D match to TRBD1 (5 bases). The germline gives CDR1 ENHRY, CDR2 SYGVKD. Trimming left V 10 bases short and J 1 base short, with 13 bases between. The CDR3 runs to 13 residues. The CDR3 coding sequence is TGTGCCACTCTCGGGGCAGGGAACACTGAAGCTTTCTTT. Encoded protein: CATLGAGNTEAFF.

A word on this clone: Additional DNA sequences in this sample encode the identical CDR3. The chain recombines TRBV12-3 or TRBV12-4 with TRBJ1-4; TRBD1 is a possible D gene (5 bases). The CDR3 has 13 amino acids. The V gene lost 2 bases and the J gene lost 5 bases, with 6 bases spanning the gap. The DNA for the CDR3 is TGTGCCAGCAGTTTACGGGGGAATGAAAAACTGTTTTTT. Amino acid sequence: CASSLRGNEKLFF.

The V gene is TRBV5-4, the J gene TRBJ2-3; TRBD2 is a possible D gene (5 bases). Trimming took 4 bases from V and 1 from J, leaving 13 bases between them. The CDR3 spans 15 residues. Germline V CDR1 and CDR2: SGHNT, YYREEE (reference sequence). The CDR3 spells CASSPQVEGTDTQYF. For the CDR3, the DNA is TGTGCCAGCAGCCCGCAGGTGGAGGGCACAGATACGCAGTATTTT.

The chain links TRBV6-5 to TRBJ2-2; the D gene is possibly TRBD1 (6 bases). Germline V gives CDR1 MNHEY, CDR2 SVGAGI. The ends were cut back, 4 bases at V and 1 base at J, with 10 bases in the middle. There are 15 residues in the CDR3. The chain's CDR3 is CASSWSGQNTGELFF. CDR3 coding DNA: TGTGCCAGCAGTTGGTCGGGACAGAACACCGGGGAGCTGTTTTTT.

The rearrangement links TRBV24-1 to TRBJ2-5, with a tentative D call TRBD2 (6 bases). CDR1 and CDR2 (germline): KGHDR, SFDVKD. CDR3 length equals 14 residues. Trimming took 9 bases from V and 1 from J, leaving 14 bases between them. The CDR3 sequence: CATAGHGGQETQYF. The CDR3 nucleotides read TGTGCCACCGCGGGCCACGGGGGCCAAGAGACCCAGTACTTC.

The rearrangement uses TRBV7-9 and TRBJ1-2; perhaps TRBD1 as D (5 bases). CDR3 size: 14 residues. Germline V CDR1 and CDR2: SEHNR, FQNEAQ (reference sequence). V dropped 5 bases and J dropped 8 bases, with 18 bases sitting between them. In DNA form, the CDR3 reads TGTGCCAGCAGCCATCGATCAGGGCGAGAAGGCTACACCTTC. It specifies CASSHRSGREGYTF.

The V call is TRBV6-2 or TRBV6-3, the J call TRBJ2-4, with 7 positions matching TRBD2. The CDR3 is 13 residues long. Per the germline V gene, CDR1 is MNHEY and CDR2 is SVGEGT. V dropped 6 bases and J dropped 8; count of bases not matched to a gene: 7. Here the CDR3 DNA reads TGTGCCAGCAGCATAGCGGGTTCAGACATTCAGTACTTC. Translated, it gives CASSIAGSDIQYF.

The chain uses TRBV5-4 and TRBJ2-2, with TRBD2 matching 7 bases. V lost 0 bases, J lost 4 bases, and 6 bases stayed unmatched. CDR3 length: 16 residues. Germline V lookup: CDR1 SGHNT, CDR2 YYREEE (reference sequence). The CDR3 region has the DNA TGTGCCAGCAGCTTGGTTGGCGGGAGTGTCACCGGGGAGCTGTTTTTT. Residues: CASSLVGGSVTGELFF.

CDR3 residues: CASTTGASGGNQPQHF. CDR3 nucleotides: TGCGCCAGCACAACAGGGGCTAGCGGAGGCAATCAGCCCCAGCATTTT. The V gene is TRBV10-1, the J gene TRBJ1-5, with 7 bases lining up with TRBD1. Germline V gene data show CDR1 as WNHNN and CDR2 as SYGVQD (reference sequence). With V trimmed by 7 bases and J by 2 bases, 11 bases remained unmatched. The CDR3 spans 16 residues.

For this clone: A read error may produce the germline difference seen at one junction end. This chain links TRBV4-1 with TRBJ2-1, with D perhaps TRBD2 (5 bases). Per germline, CDR1 MGHRA and CDR2 YSYEKL. The CDR3 runs to 12 residues. For the CDR3, the DNA is TGCGCCAGCAGCCAAGCGGAGACTACACTCCTCTTC. As protein: CASSQAETTLLF.

This clone was detected only a few times. The chain uses TRBV5-1 and TRBJ1-3; the D gene is possibly TRBD1 (6 bases). Per germline, CDR1 SGHRS and CDR2 YFSETQ. The germline V and J ends were trimmed by 2 bases and 0 bases, with 12 bases remaining between them. This CDR3 is built from 16 residues. The CDR3 here is CASSFHGGPSGNTIYF. The CDR3 DNA reads TGCGCCAGCAGCTTTCACGGGGGGCCCTCTGGAAACACCATATATTTT.

This sequence joins TRBV2 and TRBJ1-5, with 10 bases fitting TRBD1. The junction had 4 bases not matched to a gene; V was cut back by 6 bases and J by 5 bases. CDR1 and CDR2 from the germline V gene are SNHLY and FYNNEI. The CDR3 runs to 14 residues. CDR3 residues: CASSTDRGHQPQHF. As DNA, the CDR3 is TGTGCCAGCAGCACCGACAGGGGGCATCAGCCCCAGCATTTT.

The rearrangement links TRBV11-2 to TRBJ2-7; no clear D. Trimming cost V 1 base and J 3 bases, with 13 bases left between them. The CDR3 is made up of 15 amino acids. Germline CDR1 and CDR2: SGHAT and FQNNGV. CDR3 residues: CASSLGIGAYYEQYF. The DNA of the CDR3 is TGTGCCAGCAGCTTAGGTATCGGCGCGTACTACGAGCAGTACTTC.

The chain uses TRBV5-5 and TRBJ1-2, with D possibly being TRBD1 (6 bases). The CDR3 covers 16 residues. CDR1 and CDR2 from the germline V gene are SGHKS and YYEKEE (reference sequence). V lost 1 base, J lost 1 base, and 14 bases lay in between. The CDR3 reads CASSLIWGPSNYGYTF. The CDR3, as DNA: TGTGCCAGCAGCTTGATCTGGGGGCCCAGTAACTATGGCTACACCTTC.

The chain links TRBV27 to TRBJ2-7, with D hard to call. From germline, CDR1 is MNHEY and CDR2 SMNVEV (reference sequence). Between the trimmed V and J ends, which lost 0 bases and 3 bases, there was a span of 6 bases. The CDR3 has 13 residues. In DNA form, the CDR3 reads TGTGCCAGCAGTTTATCTGGCGGCTACGAGCAGTACTTC. Translated, it gives CASSLSGGYEQYF.

This clone occurred once. The CDR3 nucleotides read TGCGCCAGCAGCCAAACCCTCGGGGGGCCTCAGCCCCAGCATTTT. Residues: CASSQTLGGPQPQHF. V usage is TRBV4-3 and J usage is TRBJ1-5; the D gene is possibly TRBD1 (6 bases). The germline CDR1 and CDR2 sequences are LGHNA and YSLEER. CDR3 length: 15 residues. V was pared by 2 bases and J by 6 bases, with 14 bases between.

The V call is TRBV11-3, the J call TRBJ2-5; a possible D gene is TRBD1 (5 bases). CDR1 is SGHNT and CDR2 is YENEEA in the germline V gene. The CDR3 spans 12 residues. The V and J ends lost 5 bases and 4 bases respectively, with 8 bases between them. The chain's CDR3 is CASSPDRETQYF. CDR3 DNA sequence: TGTGCCAGCAGCCCAGACAGAGAGACCCAGTACTTC. The variable domain in full, with the rest retrieved from reference TRBV11-3 and TRBJ2-5, is EAGVVQSPRYKIIEKKQPVAFWCNPISGHNTLYWYLQNLGQGPELLIRYENEEAVDDSQLPKDRFSAERLKGVDSTLKIQPAELGDSAVYLCASSPDRETQYFGPGTRLLVL.